The text below deals with one T cell receptor beta chain. The data were taken from a study of shared clonotypes between healthy human individuals. Clones were sequenced by immunoSEQ multiplex PCR, and TCRdb holds only the in-frame ones, with some missing. The profile shows fewer than 1.6 million clones, less than 99% of them singletons. Looked up from germline, CDR1 is SGDLS and CDR2 is YYNGEE. V was cut by 4 bases and J by 3 bases, with 14 bases left in between. This CDR3 has 14 amino acids. The sequence was collected from a man aged 30 to 45 in good health. The sample taken for sequencing was naive CD4+ T cells sorted from blood. Subset here: CD45RA+ positively selected. This chain links TRBV9 with TRBJ2-7, with D perhaps being TRBD1 or TRBD2 (6 bases each). The CDR3 DNA follows: TGTGCCAGCAGCCCCACAGGGAGGTTCTACGAGCAGTACTTC. It codes for CASSPTGRFYEQYF. Together with reference TRBV9 and TRBJ2-7, the CDR3 gives the full variable domain: DSGVTQTPKHLITATGQRVTLRCSPRSGDLSVYWYQQSLDQGLQFLIQYYNGEERAKGNILERFSAQQFPDLHSELNLSSLELGDSALYFCASSPTGRFYEQYFGPGTRLTVT.